Below, one T cell receptor (beta chain) is given with its context. This sample was taken from a study of blood T cells in healthy people across ages. Study-wide background: About one barcoded beta molecule per two T cells was the capture yield of template switching.

Germline V gives CDR1 SGHDN, CDR2 FVKESK. The CDR3 has 12 amino acids. V was shortened by 6 bases and J by 5 bases, with 11 bases between the two germline ends. Primed by a sample-barcoded 5' primer and a J-beta primer mix, a second PCR proceeded for about 7 to 12 cycles. All samples yielded 2.5 million or more CDR3-containing paired-end reads. TCRdb reprocessed the 5' RACE reads via MiXCR and lists one record per CDR3 protein. The table records some 640,000 distinct CDR3 sequences, about 52% of them present only once. Sequenced sample: blood. The rearrangement uses TRBV14 and TRBJ2-7, with no clear D. The receptor comes from a woman aged 55-75 years in good health. The CDR3 DNA sequence: TGTGCCAGCAGTCTTTCGGCCCACGAGCAGTACTTC. Translation: CASSLSAHEQYF.